This TCR beta chain derives from a study of T cells expressing NK-cell markers. Study as a whole: Of eight sequenced donors, seven were HCMV-seropositive and one HCMV-seronegative. Study-level results: The contribution of dominant NKG2C+ clonotypes to CD8+ T cells in roughly 6 donors was roughly 1.0-8%.

Following a re-call of the 5' RACE reads, TCRdb has one entry per CDR3 protein and lacks DNA. The sample features about 460,000 distinct CDR3 sequences, with 1.4% in its top ten. Germline V gene sequence: CDR1 LGHDT, CDR2 YNNKEL (reference sequence). The CDR3 has 18 amino acids. As for this clonotype: Its cognate antigen is unknown.

The gene calls are TRBV3-1 and TRBJ1-1; TCRdb's D gene call, TRBD1, goes unchecked for lack of DNA. This TCR was sampled from a woman in her 50s in good health. The material sequenced was blood T cells: a sorted CD56 or NKG2C T cell subset, CD4+ or CD8+ T cells, or bulk PBMC T cells (not recorded which). CDR3 region: CASSQLFVGAAMNTEAFF.